This T cell receptor beta chain is drawn from a study of identical twins. TCRdb itself ran the 5' RACE reads through MiXCR, one entry per CDR3 protein. The table has 300,000 to 400,000 distinct CDR3 sequences, approximately 13% seen once. The V end was cut by 1 base, the J end by 2 bases, with 15 bases between. CDR1 and CDR2 (germline): LNHNV, YYDKDF (reference sequence). This CDR3 has 17 residues. The same specimen was also included in a second study, on yellow fever vaccine responses in identical twins.

The rearrangement links TRBV15 to TRBJ1-5; unclear D gene. This sequence was found in a woman under 30 in good health. Material for sequencing was CD8+ T cells sorted from blood. The CDR3 bases are TGTGCCACCAGCAGAGCCCTTTCTGACGGGCGCAATCAGCCCCAGCATTTT. This codes for CATSRALSDGRNQPQHF.